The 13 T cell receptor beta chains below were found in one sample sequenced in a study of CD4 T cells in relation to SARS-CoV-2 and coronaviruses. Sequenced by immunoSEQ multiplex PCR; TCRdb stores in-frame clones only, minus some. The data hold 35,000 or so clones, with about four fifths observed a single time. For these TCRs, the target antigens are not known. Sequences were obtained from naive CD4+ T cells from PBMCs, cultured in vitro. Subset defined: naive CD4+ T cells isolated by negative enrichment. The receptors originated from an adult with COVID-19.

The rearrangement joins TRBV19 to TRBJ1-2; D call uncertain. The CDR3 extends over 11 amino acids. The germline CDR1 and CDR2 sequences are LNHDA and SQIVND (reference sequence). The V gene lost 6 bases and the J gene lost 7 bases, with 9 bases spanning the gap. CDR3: CASRTGGGYTF. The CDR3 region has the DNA TGTGCCAGTAGAACCGGTGGTGGCTACACCTTC.

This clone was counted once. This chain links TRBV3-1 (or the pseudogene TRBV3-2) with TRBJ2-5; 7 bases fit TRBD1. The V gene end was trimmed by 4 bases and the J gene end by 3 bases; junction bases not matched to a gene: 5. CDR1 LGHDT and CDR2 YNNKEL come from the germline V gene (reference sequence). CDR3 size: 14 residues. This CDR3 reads CASSLRDREETQYF. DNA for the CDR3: TGTGCCAGCAGCCTACGGGACAGAGAAGAGACCCAGTACTTC.

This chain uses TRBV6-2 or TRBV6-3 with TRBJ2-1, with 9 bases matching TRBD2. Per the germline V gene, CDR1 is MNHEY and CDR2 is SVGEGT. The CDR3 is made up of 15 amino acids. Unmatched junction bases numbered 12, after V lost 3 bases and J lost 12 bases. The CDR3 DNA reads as TGTGCCAGCAGTTATAGCGGGAGTACCCCGGGCGGGCAGTTCTTC. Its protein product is CASSYSGSTPGGQFF.

CDR3 in amino acids: CASSAGGDFTDTQYF. CDR3 bases: TGTGCCAGCAGCGCTGGGGGGGACTTCACAGATACGCAGTATTTT. This chain connects TRBV9 to TRBJ2-3; TRBD2 agrees at 7 bases. V lost 3 bases and J lost 2; bases outside the gene matches: 6. The CDR3 runs to 15 residues. Germline loops: CDR1 SGDLS, CDR2 YYNGEE. The entire variable domain, with the rest obtained from reference TRBV9 and TRBJ2-3, is as follows: DSGVTQTPKHLITATGQRVTLRCSPRSGDLSVYWYQQSLDQGLQFLIQYYNGEERAKGNILERFSAQQFPDLHSELNLSSLELGDSALYFCASSAGGDFTDTQYFGPGTRLTVL.

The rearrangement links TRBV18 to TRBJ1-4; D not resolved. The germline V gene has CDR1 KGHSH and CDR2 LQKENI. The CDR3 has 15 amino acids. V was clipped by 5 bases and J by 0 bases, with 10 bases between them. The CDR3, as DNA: TGTGCCAGCTCAGGTGTGGGAACAACTAATGAAAAACTGTTTTTT. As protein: CASSGVGTTNEKLFF.

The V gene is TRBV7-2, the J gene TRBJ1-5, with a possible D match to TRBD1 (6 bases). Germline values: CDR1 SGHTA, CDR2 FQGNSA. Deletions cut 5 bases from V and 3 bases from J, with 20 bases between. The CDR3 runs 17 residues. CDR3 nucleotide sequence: TGTGCCAGCAGCATAAATAGAGGACAGTTACTCAATCAGCCCCAGCATTTT. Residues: CASSINRGQLLNQPQHF.

The CDR3 DNA is TGCGCCAGCAGTTCCCTAGCGCGGCCAGAAGCTTTCTTT. Translation: CASSSLARPEAFF. The rearrangement uses TRBV5-1 and TRBJ1-1, with unresolved D. The CDR3 runs 13 residues. Trimming removed 5 bases from V and 8 bases from J, with 16 bases in between. Germline CDR1 SGHRS, CDR2 YFSETQ.

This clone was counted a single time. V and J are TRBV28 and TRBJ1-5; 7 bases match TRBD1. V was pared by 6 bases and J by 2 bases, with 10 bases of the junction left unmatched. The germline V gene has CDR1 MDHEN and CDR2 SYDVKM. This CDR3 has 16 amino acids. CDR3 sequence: CASSPRQGRGNQPQHF. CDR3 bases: TGTGCCAGCAGCCCCAGACAGGGTCGCGGCAATCAGCCCCAGCATTTT.

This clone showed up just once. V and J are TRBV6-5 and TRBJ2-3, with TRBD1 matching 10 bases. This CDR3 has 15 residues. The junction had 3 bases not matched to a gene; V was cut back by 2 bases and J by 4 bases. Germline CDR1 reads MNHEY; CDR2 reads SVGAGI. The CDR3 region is CASSYRGQGPDTQYF. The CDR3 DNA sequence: TGTGCCAGCAGTTACCGGGGACAGGGGCCAGATACGCAGTATTTT.

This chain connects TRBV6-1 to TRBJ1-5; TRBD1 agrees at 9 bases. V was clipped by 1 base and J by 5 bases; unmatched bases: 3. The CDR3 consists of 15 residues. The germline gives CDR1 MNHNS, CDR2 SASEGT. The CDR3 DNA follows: TGTGCCAGCAGTGAAGAGGGGACAGGGTATCAGCCCCAGCATTTT. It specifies CASSEEGTGYQPQHF.

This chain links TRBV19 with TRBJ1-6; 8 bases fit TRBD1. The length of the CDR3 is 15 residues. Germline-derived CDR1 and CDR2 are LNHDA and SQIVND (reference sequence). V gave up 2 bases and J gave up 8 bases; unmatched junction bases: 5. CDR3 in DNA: TGTGCCAGTAGTATACGGACAGGGAGTGATTCACCCCTCCACTTT. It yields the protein CASSIRTGSDSPLHF.

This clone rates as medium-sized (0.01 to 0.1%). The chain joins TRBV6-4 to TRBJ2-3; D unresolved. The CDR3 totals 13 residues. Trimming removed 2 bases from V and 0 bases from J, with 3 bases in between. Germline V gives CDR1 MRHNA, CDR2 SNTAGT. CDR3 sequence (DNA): TGTGCCAGCAGTGACGGGAGCACAGATACGCAGTATTTT. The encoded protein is CASSDGSTDTQYF.

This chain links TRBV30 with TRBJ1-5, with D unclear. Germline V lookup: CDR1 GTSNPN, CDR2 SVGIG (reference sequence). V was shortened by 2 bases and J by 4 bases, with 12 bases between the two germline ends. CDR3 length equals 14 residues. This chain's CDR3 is CAWSPGRKNQPQHF. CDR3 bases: TGTGCCTGGAGTCCCGGACGCAAGAATCAGCCCCAGCATTTT.